This T cell receptor beta chain was sequenced in a study of T cells in tuberculosis. Turning to the study itself: IGRA-negative adolescents, IGRA-positive adolescents with latent tuberculosis and adults with active tuberculosis formed this South African cohort.

The method was immunoSEQ multiplex PCR; TCRdb's version includes in-frame clones alone and lacks a portion of them. The sample contains fewer than 35,000 clones, more than 70% of which appear only once. Specified time point: new active TB diagnosis, blood taken before or within 7 days of starting treatment. Germline lookup yields CDR1 MRHNA and CDR2 SNTAGT. The CDR3 consists of 20 residues. Trimming took 9 bases from V and 0 from J; bases not matched to a gene: 22. This clonotype originated in an adult with tuberculosis. The sample consisted of PBMCs, taken at tuberculosis diagnosis. The genes are TRBV6-4 and TRBJ2-4; 8 bases map to TRBD2. The CDR3 nucleotides are TGTGCCAGGAGCGTGGAGACATTGGGACTAGTGGTAATAGCCAAAAACATTCAGTACTTC. Its translation: CARSVETLGLVVIAKNIQYF.